This TCR beta chain is drawn from a study of OX40 agonist ivuxolimab in advanced cancers. Measured with immunoSEQ multiplex PCR; TCRdb has only the in-frame clones, and not every one. The sample carries about 60,000 clones, about 85% recorded once. Germline CDR1 and CDR2: SEHNR and FQNEAQ (reference sequence). This CDR3 comprises 13 residues. V lost 2 bases to trimming and J lost 5 bases, with 6 bases between them. This rearrangement joins TRBV7-9 to TRBJ2-2; D is ambiguous. Sample: CD4+ or CD8+ T cells sorted from blood, taken in a trial of the OX40 agonist ivuxolimab. This TCR derives from an adult with an advanced solid tumor such as melanoma, head and neck, liver or kidney cancer. CDR3 nucleotides: TGTGCCAGCAGCTTAAGGGCTACCGGGGAGCTGTTTTTT. Its translation: CASSLRATGELFF.